The TCR beta chain under discussion was sequenced for a study of cytomegalovirus exposure and HLA in healthy donors (dated by TCRdb to about 2017). With respect to the entire study: A later analysis indicated that the 130 or so validation repertoires were generated on the platform also employed for the 666 repertoires of the first cohort. In addition to the first cohort of about 650 subjects, a separate validation cohort of about 120 different subjects was used. High-throughput TCR immunosequencing, statistical association of individual TCRs with disease status, and machine learning were combined to predict cytomegalovirus infection status. The study aimed to test whether signatures of past pathogen exposure could be identified by cataloging public T cell receptors. The study at large found these results: The study listed 150 to 200 TCR beta chains as associated with cytomegalovirus. A later analysis had no HLA typing for the validation cohort, so co-occurrence there was scored across all 130 or so repertoires. Of the cluster scores, about 94% were above 0 in a later analysis, which found that TCRs clustered in the first cohort also tended to co-occur in the approximately 110 validation repertoires. In both the original and validation cohorts, the classifier was reported to diagnose cytomegalovirus status with high specificity and sensitivity. In vitro tests confirmed that a few of the cytomegalovirus-associated TCR beta chains recognize cytomegalovirus antigens. The authors suggested that the approach could potentially be extended to other disease states and immunological phenotypes. Across donors, most TCR sequences were observed very rarely, whereas some public TCRs were present in many individuals.

With respect to this clone: Its antigen is still unknown. Within one base of it there is no much larger clone, and no base qualities were kept.

Library construction relied on the immunoSEQ multiplex PCR assay. In the authors' own workflow: A statistical classification framework was built for diagnosing cytomegalovirus status from the catalog of TCR beta chain sequences. In TCRdb, the immuneACCESS table is reduced to in-frame sequences with V and J assigned. These tables do not hold every clone; where another copy was compared, an unresolved V gene accounts for under half, and the others remain unexplained. V and J calls and clone size come straight from that table; D and trimming were deduced from the DNA. In this sample the table shows more than 90,000 clones, roughly 92% of which occur a single time. Together, the top ten hold about 1% of the sample. From the cysteine through the phenylalanine, the CDR3 covers 15 amino acids. The only DNA kept is the CDR3, 45 bases in frame from the first base. Looking up the germline V gene yields CDR1 MNHEY and CDR2 SVGAGI. Cut back by 2 bases and 3 bases, the V and J ends lie 11 bases apart.

Separate from the roughly 630-subject first cohort, the validation cohort of about 110 subjects was the group to which the donors belonged. The chain couples TRBV6-5 to TRBJ1-3, with a weak D call of TRBD1 (5 bases match). The sample comprised PBMCs. This clonotype originated in a woman between 25 and 40 years old in good health and CMV-seropositive. The DNA sequence is given as TGTGCCAGCAGTTACAGGGCAGGGTTTGGAAACACCATATATTTT. This codes for CASSYRAGFGNTIYF.